Listed here is a single TCR beta chain. The clone's antigen remains unknown. It has no much larger one-base neighbor in the sample; base qualities were not kept. Each collaborating institution followed its own protocols to collect whole blood in K2EDTA tubes. Collaborator samples were shipped for TCRbeta analysis as frozen whole blood, isolated PBMCs, or DNA extracted from either sample type. The data derive from a study of blood T cell repertoires in COVID-19 (dated by TCRdb to the early 2020s). The study in broad terms: Samples from collaborators originated in the United States, Italy and Spain and spanned both the acute and convalescent phases of COVID-19. The prospective study material was composed of cDNA or gDNA derived from T cells, B-cell-depleted T cells, or PBMCs. Deeply sampled blood TCRbeta repertoires from subjects exposed to, actively infected with, or recovered from COVID-19 were included in the dataset. The repertoires were released in a freely available public database meant as a resource for research on the immune response to SARS-CoV-2. The samples were drawn from two sources: the first 160 participants of the ongoing ImmuneRACE study, and 1,000 to 1,500 subjects contributed by 6 global collaborators. Nearly every sample came with metadata listing a de-identified subject ID, COVID-19 status, age in years and sex. Where available, HLA class I and class II types were obtained from metadata supplied by the sample provider rather than from assay-based typing.

The study at large found these results: The amount of clinical and demographic metadata varied by source and participant and was provided uncurated.

The immunoSEQ Assay, a bias-controlled multiplex PCR, was used to amplify TCRbeta CDR3 regions from genomic DNA. In the source study's methods: The number of nucleated cells in each sample was estimated from the amplification of reference gene primers within the assay. To quantify the absolute abundance of each unique TCRbeta CDR3 rearrangement, sequence reads were collapsed and filtered. For each sample, productive Simpson clonality was calculated as the square root of Simpson's diversity index over productive rearrangements. The clones in this table, taken by TCRdb from immuneACCESS, are in-frame only. Not every clone is retained; where verified, under half of the shortfall comes from an unresolved V gene, and the cause of the rest is unknown. V and J calls and clone size are as listed in that table; D and trimming were resolved from the DNA. The sample yields about 120,000 clones; 85% were counted once. The leading ten clones occupy roughly a tenth of the sample.

The V and J ends are trimmed by 7 bases and 5 bases, leaving 11 bases between them. The CDR3 runs 13 amino acids, cysteine and phenylalanine included. The entry retains the CDR3 DNA only, 39 bases that are in frame from base 1. Per the germline V gene, MGHDK is the CDR1 and SYGVNS is the CDR2. The receptor comes from a man older than 75 with acute or convalescent COVID-19. Sequencing was carried out using peripheral blood. The rearrangement joined TRBV25-1 to TRBJ2-2; TRBD2 could be the D gene, as 5 bases match. The base sequence is TGTGCCAGCACCCCCCCGGGGACCGGGGAGCTGTTTTTT. Its translation is CASTPPGTGELFF.